This T cell receptor (beta chain) was identified during a study of T cell changes during pregnancy in multiple sclerosis. This clone was seen only once. Germline V CDR1 and CDR2: SGHNT, YENEEA. Trimming at V came to 3 bases and at J to 4 bases, leaving 0 bases not matched to a gene. CDR3 length: 14 amino acids. Assay used: immunoSEQ multiplex PCR; TCRdb lists only in-frame clones, some missing. The profile shows approximately 44,000 clones, more than 85% of them singletons. The TCR originated in a female donor in good health, enrolled as a control in a pregnancy study. The J gene is TRBJ2-3, the V gene TRBV11-3; 11 nucleotides agree with TRBD2. The material was CD4+ T cells from peripheral blood mononuclear cells, obtained in the second trimester of pregnancy. CDR3 DNA: TGTGCCAGCAGCTTGGGACTAGCGGCAGATACGCAGTATTTT. This sequence encodes CASSLGLAADTQYF.